This TCR beta chain was retrieved from a study of siplizumab effects on memory and regulatory T cells. Study-level results: In unstimulated cells, naive T cells appeared more diverse than memory T cells and seemed major alloresponse contributors.

Libraries were prepared by immunoSEQ multiplex PCR; TCRdb keeps only in-frame clonotypes and omits some of them. This sample has about 120,000 clones, with less than 95% found just once. Between the trimmed V and J ends, which lost 0 bases and 7 bases, there was a span of 10 bases. CDR3 size: 13 residues. Germline V gives CDR1 KGHSH, CDR2 LQKENI. This clone was observed a single time. Its antigen is unknown. The same CDR3 arises from other DNA sequences in this sample as well. The chain combines TRBV18 with TRBJ2-7; D is undetermined. Material: non-Treg CD4+ T cells sorted from blood. This receptor was identified in a human donor in good health. CDR3 sequence (DNA): TGTGCCAGCTCACCACCATCTGGGGATGAGCAGTACTTC. Encoded protein: CASSPPSGDEQYF. Variable domain in full (rest from reference TRBV18 and TRBJ2-7): NAGVMQNPRHLVRRRGQEARLRCSPMKGHSHVYWYRQLPEEGLKFMVYLQKENIIDESGMPKERFSAEFPKEGPSILRIQQVVRGDSAAYFCASSPPSGDEQYFGPGTRLTVT.